The 26 T cell receptor beta chains below come from one sample, sequenced in a study of shared clonotypes between healthy human individuals. Clones were sequenced by immunoSEQ multiplex PCR, and TCRdb holds only the in-frame ones, with some missing. The table records roughly 2.4 million clones, approximately 96% of them present only once. Sequencing input: naive CD4+ T cells sorted from blood. Subset in this sample: CD45RA+ positively selected. These receptors all come from a man aged 18 to 35 in good health.

V is TRBV6-6 and J is TRBJ1-1; D possibly corresponds to TRBD1 (5 bases). This CDR3 region has 12 residues. Germline V gene lookup returns CDR1 MNHNY and CDR2 SVGAGI (reference sequence). The V and J ends lost 7 bases and 5 bases respectively, with 11 bases between them. CDR3 in DNA: TGTGCCAGCACCCCAGGGTGGACTGAAGCTTTCTTT. Encoded protein: CASTPGWTEAFF.

This clone has more than one count but fewer than ten. The J gene is TRBJ1-6, the V gene TRBV28, with D possibly TRBD1 on 5 matching bases. The CDR3 sequence is 14 residues long. Trimming pared 5 bases from V and 11 bases from J, leaving 16 bases between. Germline V gene lookup returns CDR1 MDHEN and CDR2 SYDVKM. The CDR3 spells CASSRGTLEPPLHF. Here the CDR3 DNA reads TGTGCCAGCAGTCGAGGGACCCTGGAGCCACCCCTCCACTTT. Full variable domain (missing parts from reference TRBV28 and TRBJ1-6): DVKVTQSSRYLVKRTGEKVFLECVQDMDHENMFWYRQDPGLGLRLIYFSYDVKMKEKGDIPEGYSVSREKKERFSLILESASTNQTSMYLCASSRGTLEPPLHFGNGTRLTVT.

This clone came up once. The chain uses TRBV18 and TRBJ2-7, with D perhaps matching TRBD1 (6 bases). From germline, CDR1 is KGHSH and CDR2 LQKENI. Trimming pared 5 bases from V and 0 bases from J, leaving 29 bases between. The CDR3 consists of 20 residues. CDR3: CASSGRAGAKVREGSYEQYF. The DNA of the CDR3 is TGTGCCAGCTCAGGAAGGGCAGGGGCCAAGGTACGCGAAGGCTCCTACGAGCAGTACTTC.

The rearrangement joins TRBV10-3 to TRBJ1-3, with a tentative D call TRBD1 (6 bases). Germline loops: CDR1 ENHRY, CDR2 SYGVKD. CDR3 length: 15 residues. Deletions cut 6 bases from V and 0 bases from J, with 12 bases between. The CDR3 reads CAIREQGSSGNTIYF. The CDR3 DNA is TGTGCCATCAGGGAACAGGGATCCTCTGGAAACACCATATATTTT.

The rearrangement uses TRBV10-3 and TRBJ2-7; TRBD2 matches at 10 bases. CDR1 is ENHRY and CDR2 is SYGVKD in the germline V gene. V gave up 4 bases and J gave up 6 bases; unmatched junction bases: 9. This CDR3 is 15 amino acids long. The CDR3 coding sequence is TGTGCCATCAGTGTAGGCCTAGCGGGAGAGAGCGAGCAGTACTTC. This encodes CAISVGLAGESEQYF.

Concerning this clone itself: The junction differs from germline at one of its ends, possibly a read error. This chain joins TRBV15 and TRBJ1-6; 9 bases agree with TRBD1. CDR3 length: 15 residues. Germline assignment: CDR1 LNHNV and CDR2 YYDKDF (reference sequence). The DNA for the CDR3 is TGTGCCACCCTTCAAGGGGGACAGGGTAATCCACCCCTCCACTTT. Its protein is CATLQGGQGNPPLHF.

This CDR3 is CASSQVGGTLGTQYF. The CDR3 DNA reads TGCGCCAGCAGCCAAGTTGGGGGGACCCTCGGGACCCAGTACTTC. The V call is TRBV4-1, the J call TRBJ2-5, with TRBD2 as a possible D gene (6 bases). The CDR3 is 15 residues long. Germline V gene lookup returns CDR1 MGHRA and CDR2 YSYEKL. Between the trimmed V and J ends, which lost 1 base and 7 bases, there was a span of 16 bases.

V gene TRBV7-9 combines with J gene TRBJ2-3, with D tentatively TRBD2 (6 bases). V lost 1 base, J lost 7 bases, and 18 bases lay in between. Germline V gene data show CDR1 as SEHNR and CDR2 as FQNEAQ (reference sequence). The CDR3 runs 16 residues. The CDR3 DNA is TGTGCCAGCAGCTTAGTAGACGGGGGTGTTCTGAATACGCAGTATTTT. Residues: CASSLVDGGVLNTQYF.

The genes are TRBV7-2 and TRBJ2-7, with no clear D. The V and J ends lost 1 base and 3 bases respectively, with 10 bases between them. The CDR3 is 14 amino acids. CDR1 is SGHTA, CDR2 FQGNSA, per germline. CDR3 in amino acids: CASSLGGRFYEQYF. Here the CDR3 DNA reads TGTGCCAGCAGCTTAGGGGGTAGATTCTACGAGCAGTACTTC.

This clone was recorded a few times. This chain connects TRBV19 to TRBJ1-5, with 8 bases aligning to TRBD1. J lost 6 bases, V lost 7 bases, and 14 bases had no gene match. CDR1 and CDR2 from the germline V gene are LNHDA and SQIVND (reference sequence). The CDR3 length is 16 residues. Here the CDR3 reads CASIPHDRGLSQPQHF. The CDR3 DNA sequence: TGTGCCAGTATCCCTCACGACAGGGGATTAAGTCAGCCCCAGCATTTT.

This chain joins TRBV25-1 and TRBJ2-4; D unclear. V gave up 3 bases and J gave up 7 bases, with 4 bases separating them. CDR1 is MGHDK, CDR2 SYGVNS, per germline. CDR3 length: 11 amino acids. The CDR3, as DNA: TGTGCCAGCAGTGACAGGAACATTCAGTACTTC. Encoded protein: CASSDRNIQYF.

CDR3 sequence (DNA): TGTGCCAGCAGCGTAGAGGCCAGGACCCGGGGCAATGAGCAGTTCTTC. Protein: CASSVEARTRGNEQFF. The V call is TRBV9, the J call TRBJ2-1; D is possibly TRBD2 (5 bases). CDR3 length: 16 residues. CDR1 SGDLS and CDR2 YYNGEE come from the germline V gene. With 0 bases removed from V and 6 bases from J, the gap between germline ends came to 16 bases.

This clone is a singleton in its sample. The CDR3 DNA sequence: TGTGCCAGCAGCTTAGAAGGGGCGGGGACCCAGTACTTC. Protein: CASSLEGAGTQYF. V and J are TRBV11-2 and TRBJ2-5; either TRBD1 or TRBD2 may fit D (5 bases each). The CDR3 is 13 amino acids. V was clipped by 0 bases and J by 7 bases, with 9 bases between them. Per germline, CDR1 SGHAT and CDR2 FQNNGV.

This clone was counted a single time. Other DNA sequences of this sample code for an identical CDR3. The chain employs TRBV7-9 and TRBJ1-2, with 8 bases that match TRBD1. The CDR3 covers 13 residues. Losses at the gene ends were 3 bases for V and 6 bases for J; bases not matched to a gene: 3. Germline V lookup: CDR1 SEHNR, CDR2 FQNEAQ (reference sequence). The CDR3 bases are TGTGCCAGCAGCTTCGGGACAGGAAATGGCTACACCTTC. Its protein product is CASSFGTGNGYTF.

The chain employs TRBV6-5 and TRBJ1-6, with D unresolved. CDR1 is MNHEY, CDR2 SVGAGI, per germline. V was cut by 8 bases and J by 6 bases, with 17 bases left in between. This CDR3 spans 15 amino acids. The CDR3 nucleotides are TGTGCCAGCCGGCCCCGCTTTGGGGTTAATTCACCCCTCCACTTT. This codes for CASRPRFGVNSPLHF.

The chain recombines TRBV5-1 with TRBJ2-1, with 11 bases lining up with TRBD1. The V gene end was trimmed by 2 bases and the J gene end by 7 bases; junction bases not matched to a gene: 8. The CDR3 has 16 amino acids. Germline V lookup: CDR1 SGHRS, CDR2 YFSETQ. CDR3 sequence: CASSLFGQGAHNEQFF. The CDR3, as DNA: TGCGCCAGCAGCTTATTCGGACAGGGGGCTCATAATGAGCAGTTCTTC. Looking up the rest from reference TRBV5-1 and TRBJ2-1 gives the full variable domain: KAGVTQTPRYLIKTRGQQVTLSCSPISGHRSVSWYQQTPGQGLQFLFEYFSETQRNKGNFPGRFSGRQFSNSRSEMNVSTLELGDSALYLCASSLFGQGAHNEQFFGPGTRLTVL.

V and J are TRBV6-5 and TRBJ2-7; the match to TRBD1 covers 7 bases. J gave up 3 bases and V 5 bases, and 10 bases lay outside the gene matches. The CDR3 is made up of 15 amino acids. Germline assignment: CDR1 MNHEY and CDR2 SVGAGI. The CDR3 region is CASSPTGEGGYEQYF. The CDR3 region has the DNA TGTGCCAGCAGTCCAACAGGGGAAGGAGGCTACGAGCAGTACTTC.

The chain uses TRBV7-2 and TRBJ2-7; D remains unclear. Germline CDR1 reads SGHTA; CDR2 reads FQGNSA. Trimming removed 5 bases from V and 4 bases from J, with 15 bases in between. The CDR3 contains 14 residues. CDR3: CASSPGDRKYEQYF. The CDR3 DNA reads as TGTGCCAGCAGCCCCGGTGACCGGAAGTACGAGCAGTACTTC.

A single count supports this clone. The chain carries TRBV4-3 and TRBJ2-3; 8 bases are a match to TRBD2. Germline lookup yields CDR1 LGHNA and CDR2 YSLEER. Unmatched junction bases numbered 10, after V lost 0 bases and J lost 2 bases. The CDR3 contains 18 residues. The CDR3 here is CASSQELGLAGHTDTQYF. In DNA, the CDR3 is TGCGCCAGCAGCCAAGAACTTGGCCTAGCGGGCCACACAGATACGCAGTATTTT.

This clone was detected once. CDR3 sequence reads: CASSPERPNTGELFF. The CDR3, as DNA: TGTGCCAGCAGCCCGGAACGGCCCAACACCGGGGAGCTGTTTTTT. The chain links TRBV5-4 to TRBJ2-2; D is unclear. Germline loops: CDR1 SGHNT, CDR2 YYREEE (reference sequence). This CDR3 contains 15 residues. Trimming pared 4 bases from V and 2 bases from J, leaving 12 bases between.

V gene TRBV29-1 combines with J gene TRBJ1-4; D is undetermined. V was shortened by 0 bases and J by 7 bases, with 15 bases between the two germline ends. This CDR3 spans 15 amino acids. The germline CDR1 and CDR2 sequences are SQVTM and ANQGSEA. CDR3: CSVEDLRGMGEKLFF. DNA for the CDR3: TGCAGCGTTGAAGATCTTAGAGGGATGGGTGAAAAACTGTTTTTT. The whole variable domain, remainder taken from reference TRBV29-1 and TRBJ1-4, is SAVISQKPSRDICQRGTSLTIQCQVDSQVTMMFWYRQQPGQSLTLIATANQGSEATYESGFVIDKFPISRPNLTFSTLTVSNMSPEDSSIYLCSVEDLRGMGEKLFFGSGTQLSVL.

The chain recombines TRBV6-6 with TRBJ2-2; no clear D. V was shortened by 3 bases and J by 0 bases, with 5 bases between the two germline ends. The V gene's germline CDR1 is MNHNY and CDR2 SVGAGI (reference sequence). The CDR3 has 14 residues. The CDR3 bases are TGTGCCAGCAGTTATATCGCGAACACCGGGGAGCTGTTTTTT. Translation gives CASSYIANTGELFF.

This clone was recorded only once. V gene TRBV30 combines with J gene TRBJ2-3, with TRBD1 identical over 11 bases. Germline-derived CDR1 and CDR2 are GTSNPN and SVGIG (reference sequence). With V trimmed by 1 base and J by 4 bases, 7 bases remained unmatched. This CDR3 has 16 residues. CDR3 sequence: CAWSAGQGARADTQYF. CDR3 in DNA: TGTGCCTGGAGTGCCGGACAGGGGGCGAGGGCAGATACGCAGTATTTT.

The V call is TRBV28, the J call TRBJ1-2; D gene ambiguous. The CDR3 is 13 residues long. V lost 7 bases and J 8 bases, leaving 17 bases between the germline ends. Germline V gene sequence: CDR1 MDHEN, CDR2 SYDVKM. The CDR3 DNA is TGTGCCAGCACGGGCAGGAGCTTAGGAGGCTACACCTTC. This sequence encodes CASTGRSLGGYTF.

The rearrangement joins TRBV11-2 to TRBJ2-1; D uncertain. This CDR3 is built from 17 residues. Germline V gene lookup returns CDR1 SGHAT and CDR2 FQNNGV. Trimming removed 2 bases at V and 4 bases at J, with 18 bases between. This CDR3 reads CASSLSNTPGLYNEQFF. In DNA, the CDR3 is TGTGCCAGCAGCTTAAGTAACACCCCGGGCCTTTACAATGAGCAGTTCTTC.

The gene calls are TRBV7-9 and TRBJ1-6, with D unclear. Trimming stripped 2 bases from V and 6 bases from J, with 14 bases between. There are 16 residues in the CDR3. Germline CDR1 SEHNR, CDR2 FQNEAQ (reference sequence). The CDR3 protein is CASSLRSGSLNSPLHF. The CDR3 coding sequence is TGTGCCAGCAGCTTAAGGAGCGGGAGCCTTAATTCACCCCTCCACTTT.